This entry is about one T cell receptor beta chain. This entry is derived from a study of blood T cell repertoires in COVID-19. The overall study: Italy, Spain and the United States were the sources of the convalescent and acute COVID-19 samples. From T cells, B-cell-depleted T cells, or PBMCs came the material, which was cDNA or gDNA.

Per the original data handling: Reference gene primers were amplified, and this amplification served to estimate nucleated cell counts. Clones were sequenced by immunoSEQ multiplex PCR, and TCRdb holds only the in-frame ones, with some missing. V and J calls and clone size are copied from that table; D and trimming were computed from the DNA. The sample consists of 50,000 to 70,000 clones, 65% to 85% of them appearing once. The CDR3 is made up of 14 amino acids. Germline V gene data show CDR1 as MDHEN and CDR2 as SYDVKM. V dropped 5 bases and J dropped 4 bases, with 12 bases sitting between them. The clonotype originates from a woman aged 60-75 years who had been exposed to COVID-19. V gene TRBV28 combines with J gene TRBJ1-3, with a tentative D call TRBD1 (6 bases). Sequencing was done on a sample of PBMCs or T cells enriched from blood (not recorded which). CDR3 in DNA: TGTGCCAGCAGTACAGGGCTACTAGGAAACACCATATATTTT. Translating it yields CASSTGLLGNTIYF.